The next 17 T cell receptor beta chains were all read from a single sample in a study of cytomegalovirus exposure and HLA in healthy donors. The PCR made use of 60 Vbeta and 13 Jbeta primers. Some clones are missing from TCRdb's copy, which holds only in-frame ones; the method was immunoSEQ multiplex PCR. Here the sample spans 150,000 to 200,000 clones, around 77% being singletons. Sequenced material: PBMCs. The receptors were gathered from a woman in her twenties or thirties in good health and CMV-seropositive.

The J gene is TRBJ2-7, the V gene TRBV6-6; 9 nucleotides align to TRBD2. Per germline, CDR1 MNHNY and CDR2 SVGAGI (reference sequence). The CDR3 sequence is 16 residues long. J lost 2 bases, V lost 0 bases, and 5 bases had no gene match. CDR3 nucleotide sequence: TGTGCCAGCAGTTACTCTTTAGCGGGGGCCCCCTACGAGCAGTACTTC. Amino acid sequence: CASSYSLAGAPYEQYF.

This clone occurred once. The chain couples TRBV9 to TRBJ1-2; the match to TRBD1 covers 7 bases. Germline V gene data show CDR1 as SGDLS and CDR2 as YYNGEE. V gave up 5 bases and J gave up 0 bases; unmatched junction bases: 7. The CDR3 runs to 15 residues. The CDR3 region is CASRNDRAANYGYTF. The DNA for the CDR3 is TGTGCCAGCAGGAATGACAGGGCAGCTAACTATGGCTACACCTTC.

The chain joins TRBV30 to TRBJ2-5; 10 bases line up with TRBD2. V lost 5 bases to trimming and J lost 4 bases; unmatched junction nucleotides: 7. Per germline, CDR1 GTSNPN and CDR2 SVGIG (reference sequence). This CDR3 is built from 14 residues. The CDR3 DNA is TGTGCCTGGGAGGGTAGCGGGAGGATAGAGACCCAGTACTTC. As protein: CAWEGSGRIETQYF.

This clone showed up just once. This sequence joins TRBV28 and TRBJ1-1, with D possibly matching TRBD1 (6 bases). The CDR3 has 14 residues. Deletions cut 6 bases from V and 4 bases from J, with 15 bases between. CDR1 MDHEN and CDR2 SYDVKM come from the germline V gene. The CDR3 DNA is TGTGCCAGCAGATATAAGGCAGGGGCCACTGAAGCTTTCTTT. Translated, it gives CASRYKAGATEAFF.

This CDR3 is CASSARMRVSSEQYF. In DNA form, the CDR3 reads TGTGCCAGCAGTGCAAGGATGAGGGTATCGTCGGAGCAGTACTTC. V is TRBV6-1 and J is TRBJ2-7, with a possible D match to TRBD2 (5 bases). V lost 4 bases to trimming and J lost 7 bases, with 20 bases between them. The CDR3 has 15 residues. CDR1 and CDR2 from the germline V gene are MNHNS and SASEGT.

In its sample, this clone was seen once. This rearrangement joins TRBV5-6 to TRBJ1-2; tentative D call: TRBD1 (6 bases). With 2 bases removed from V and 1 base from J, the gap between germline ends came to 15 bases. The length of the CDR3 is 16 residues. The germline V gene has CDR1 SGHDT and CDR2 YYEEEE. The DNA of the CDR3 is TGTGCCAGCAGCTTTGGACGGGGGGCAATTAACTATGGCTACACCTTC. It yields the protein CASSFGRGAINYGYTF. The full variable domain, with the rest looked up from reference TRBV5-6 and TRBJ1-2, is DAGVTQSPTHLIKTRGQQVTLRCSPKSGHDTVSWYQQALGQGPQFIFQYYEEEERQRGNFPDRFSGHQFPNYSSELNVNALLLGDSALYLCASSFGRGAINYGYTFGSGTRLTVV.

The chain has TRBV7-9 and TRBJ1-1, with TRBD1 matching 7 bases. The CDR3 sequence is 14 residues long. Trimming at V came to 2 bases and at J to 11 bases, leaving 11 bases not matched to a gene. Looked up from germline, CDR1 is SEHNR and CDR2 is FQNEAQ (reference sequence). In nucleotides, the CDR3 is TGTGCCAGCAGCTTACGGGACAGCCGGTTTGGGGCTTTCTTT. Translation gives CASSLRDSRFGAFF.

The chain combines TRBV7-8 with TRBJ2-5; 8 bases are shared with TRBD1. The J call may not be correct, given that the DNA end is closer to TRBJ2-7. The CDR3 is 14 amino acids. Per the germline V gene, CDR1 is SGHVS and CDR2 is FQNEAQ. The chain's CDR3 is CASSVDRVTYEQYF. In DNA, the CDR3 is TGTGCCAGCAGCGTGGACAGGGTAACCTACGAGCAGTACTTC.

J is TRBJ2-2 and V is TRBV27; TRBD2 aligns across 11 bases. Germline V gene lookup returns CDR1 MNHEY and CDR2 SMNVEV (reference sequence). The CDR3 runs to 15 residues. V lost 7 bases to trimming and J lost 7 bases; unmatched junction nucleotides: 8. This CDR3 is CASTPLAGVIGELFF. CDR3 nucleotides: TGTGCCAGCACCCCACTAGCGGGAGTTATCGGGGAGCTGTTTTTT.

The V gene is TRBV6-5, the J gene TRBJ2-1, with 8 positions matching TRBD2. CDR1 and CDR2 from the germline V gene are MNHEY and SVGAGI. There are 15 residues in the CDR3. Trimming at V came to 6 bases and at J to 4 bases, leaving 8 bases not matched to a gene. The CDR3 is CASRRREAPYNEQFF. Here the CDR3 DNA reads TGTGCCAGCAGGAGGCGGGAGGCTCCGTACAATGAGCAGTTCTTC.

The genes are TRBV5-4 and TRBJ2-1; 14 positions match TRBD2. This CDR3 has 15 amino acids. Germline-derived CDR1 and CDR2 are SGHNT and YYREEE (reference sequence). V was clipped by 3 bases and J by 10 bases; unmatched bases: 6. The CDR3: CASSSGLAGASEQFF. CDR3 in DNA: TGTGCCAGCAGCTCGGGACTAGCGGGAGCGTCGGAGCAGTTCTTC.

This chain uses TRBV5-1 with TRBJ1-4, with 8 bases lining up with TRBD1. This CDR3 contains 15 residues. Germline V gene data show CDR1 as SGHRS and CDR2 as YFSETQ. Unmatched junction bases numbered 10, after V lost 4 bases and J lost 8 bases. CDR3 residues: CASSLQGAQEEKLFF. CDR3 nucleotide sequence: TGCGCCAGCAGCCTGCAGGGGGCGCAGGAGGAAAAACTGTTTTTT.

This clone has only one observation. The chain joins TRBV7-7 to TRBJ2-1, with TRBD1 as a possible D gene (5 bases). In germline, CDR1 is SSHAT, CDR2 FNYEAQ (reference sequence). V dropped 2 bases and J dropped 4 bases, with 9 bases sitting between them. This CDR3 region has 14 residues. The CDR3, as DNA: TGTGCCAGCAGCTTACAGGGATCATACAATGAGCAGTTCTTC. The encoded protein is CASSLQGSYNEQFF.

The rearrangement links TRBV4-3 to TRBJ1-6, with D maybe TRBD1 (6 bases). Deletions cut 2 bases from V and 9 bases from J, with 11 bases between. CDR3 length equals 14 residues. Germline V CDR1 and CDR2: LGHNA, YSLEER. The chain's CDR3 is CASSQQMGASPLHF. The CDR3 DNA is TGCGCCAGCAGCCAACAGATGGGGGCTTCACCCCTCCACTTT.

This clone was found once. The chain joins TRBV18 to TRBJ2-1; D unresolved. CDR1 and CDR2 (germline): KGHSH, LQKENI. The ends were cut back, 3 bases at V and 1 base at J, with 7 bases in the middle. The CDR3 loop spans 14 amino acids. The CDR3 DNA is TGTGCCAGCTCACCCCAGGAATCCTACAATGAGCAGTTCTTC. Encoded protein: CASSPQESYNEQFF. The whole variable domain, filled in from reference TRBV18 and TRBJ2-1, reads NAGVMQNPRHLVRRRGQEARLRCSPMKGHSHVYWYRQLPEEGLKFMVYLQKENIIDESGMPKERFSAEFPKEGPSILRIQQVVRGDSAAYFCASSPQESYNEQFFGPGTRLTVL.

Remarks on this clone: One junction end does not reproduce the germline sequence, and a read error may be involved. The rearrangement uses TRBV7-9 and TRBJ1-6; D unresolved. The V gene's germline CDR1 is SEHNR and CDR2 FQNEAQ (reference sequence). This CDR3 has 12 amino acids. The CDR3 reads CSSSSDNSPLHF. The CDR3 DNA is TGTTCCAGCAGCTCAGATAATTCACCCCTCCACTTT.

This clone was seen a handful of times. The V call is TRBV2, the J call TRBJ1-4, with 10 bases fitting TRBD1. Germline trimming cut 9 bases from V and 12 bases from J; bases unmatched to any gene: 4. Germline V gene data show CDR1 as SNHLY and CDR2 as FYNNEI. The CDR3 totals 11 residues. CDR3 loop: CARRQGAELFF. The CDR3 bases are TGTGCCAGAAGACAGGGGGCAGAACTGTTTTTT.